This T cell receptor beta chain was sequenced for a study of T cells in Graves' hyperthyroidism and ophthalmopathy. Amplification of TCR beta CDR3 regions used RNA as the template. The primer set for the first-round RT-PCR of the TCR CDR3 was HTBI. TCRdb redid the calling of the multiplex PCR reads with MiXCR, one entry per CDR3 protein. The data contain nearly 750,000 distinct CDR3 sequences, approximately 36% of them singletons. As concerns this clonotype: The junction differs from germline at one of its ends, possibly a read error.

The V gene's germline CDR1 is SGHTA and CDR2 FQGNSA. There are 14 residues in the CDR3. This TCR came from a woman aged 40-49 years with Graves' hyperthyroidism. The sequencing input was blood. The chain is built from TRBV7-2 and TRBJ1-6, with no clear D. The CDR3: CASSAPGAYSPPHF. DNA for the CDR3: TGTGCCAGCAGCGCGCCAGGAGCCTATTCACCCCCCCACTTT.